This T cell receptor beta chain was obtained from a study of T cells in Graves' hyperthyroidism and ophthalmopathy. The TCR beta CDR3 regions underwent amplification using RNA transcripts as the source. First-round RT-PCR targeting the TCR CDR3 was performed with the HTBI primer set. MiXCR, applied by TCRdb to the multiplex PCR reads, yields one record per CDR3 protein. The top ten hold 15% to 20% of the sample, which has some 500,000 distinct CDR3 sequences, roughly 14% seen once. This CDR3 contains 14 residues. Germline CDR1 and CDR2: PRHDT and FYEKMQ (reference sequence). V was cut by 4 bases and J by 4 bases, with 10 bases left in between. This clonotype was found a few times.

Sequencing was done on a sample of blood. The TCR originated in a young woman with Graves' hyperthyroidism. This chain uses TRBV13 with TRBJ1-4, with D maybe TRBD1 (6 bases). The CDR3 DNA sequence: TGTGCCAGCAGCTACGACAGGAGTAATGAAAAACTGTTTTTT. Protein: CASSYDRSNEKLFF. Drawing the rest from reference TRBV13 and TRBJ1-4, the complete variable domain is AAGVIQSPRHLIKEKRETATLKCYPIPRHDTVYWYQQGPGQDPQFLISFYEKMQSDKGSIPDRFSAQQFSDYHSELNMSSLELGDSALYFCASSYDRSNEKLFFGSGTQLSVL.